This T cell receptor (beta chain) appears in the sequencing data of a study of graft-versus-host responses after intestinal transplantation (dated by TCRdb to about 2021). The study in broad terms: The transplants that recipients got were multivisceral, liver-intestinal, or isolated intestinal. Every recipient was given anti-thymocyte globulin induction, followed by 3 to 4 years of maintenance tacrolimus and steroids. Bulk TCR-beta CDR3 sequencing was used to track graft-versus-host and host-versus-graft alloreactive T cell clones in the graft, circulation and bone marrow after intestinal transplantation. Alloreactive clones were identified by sequencing pre-transplant mixed lymphocyte reaction products and comparing these products with unstimulated pre-transplant donor and recipient T cells. A cohort of approximately 23 intestinal transplant recipients, including one retransplant, was enrolled, and a few patients lacking pretransplant specimens were excluded. Donor T cell macrochimerism was defined as a peak of at least 4% donor T cells among recipient peripheral blood mononuclear cells. Rather than being sequenced by the commercial service, samples from a few later patients were sequenced in-house on an Illumina MiSeq and processed with MiXCR. What the study reported, not specific to this receptor: Early after transplant, declines in HvG clones were associated with peak levels of circulating GvH clones. GvH clones turned up in recipient bone marrow, with some appearing earlier in ileal mucosa or blood, a pattern consistent with an intestinal mucosal origin. In patients with donor T cell macrochimerism, the allografts had high GvH to HvG T cell clonal ratios. The conclusions were limited by the relatively low number and heterogeneity of the intestinal transplant patients.

The intended sense of this specimen's time point label: cells obtained before transplantation from donor or recipient. CD3+CD4+ and CD3+CD8+ populations were FACS-sorted from unstimulated pre-transplant donor and recipient cells taken from spleen or lymph nodes. Worth noting for this clone: Its antigen is currently not known. Base qualities were left out, and no much larger clone turns up one base away.

Inclusive of the bounding cysteine and phenylalanine, the CDR3 is 15 residues long. The DNA shown is the 45-base CDR3, in frame from base 1. Library construction relied on the immunoSEQ multiplex PCR assay. For most patients, genomic DNA was isolated with the Qiagen DNeasy Blood and Tissue Kit and shipped frozen to Adaptive Biotechnologies for TCR sequencing. High-throughput TCR-beta CDR3 sequencing of genomic DNA from most patients was performed by Adaptive Biotechnologies. Regarding the original processing steps: TCR sequencing data were retrieved from Adaptive's ImmunoSEQ software for 15 to 20 patients, whereas three other patients were processed with MiXCR and VDJtools. CD4 versus CD8 sorting errors were corrected by removing sequences found in both subsets at a frequency ratio below 5:1. Because the origin of CDR3 nucleotide sequences shared between donor and recipient could not be assigned, those sequences were removed. At least 2-fold expansion over unstimulated cells and a minimum CFSE-low frequency of 0.002% (template counts) or 0.001% (read counts) were required for clones to be classified as alloreactive. Clones were considered mappable if detected in sequenced pre-transplant spleen, lymph node, or MLR CFSE-low populations of the donor or recipient. The cumulative frequency of alloreactive clones was calculated as a percentage of all sequences, weighted by copy number. In TCRdb, the immuneACCESS table is reduced to in-frame sequences with V and J assigned. These tables do not hold every clone; where another copy was compared, an unresolved V gene accounts for under half, and the others remain unexplained. The V and J calls and clone size are taken from that table; D and trimming were inferred from the DNA. The sample includes around 110,000 clones, with roughly nine tenths observed a single time. The ten largest make up about 0.18% of the sample.

This TCR was recovered from a human donor who received an intestinal transplant. This material consisted of unstimulated CD4+ T cells sorted from spleen or lymph node cells, taken before intestinal transplant. The V and J segments used are TRBV21-1 and TRBJ2-7; TRBD1, the table's D call, was not compared with the DNA. TRBV21-1 is an annotated pseudogene. At the DNA level, the sequence is TGTGCCAGCAGCAACCCAGGGGAAGTATTCTACGAGCAGTACTTC. Translated, it gives CASSNPGEVFYEQYF.